The text below deals with one T cell receptor beta chain. This entry is derived from a study of blood T cell repertoires in COVID-19. Study information: Samples came from the United States, Italy and Spain, spanning acute and convalescent COVID-19. The cDNA or gDNA used as material had been derived from T cells, B-cell-depleted T cells, or PBMCs.

Germline V gene data show CDR1 as SGHNT and CDR2 as YYREEE (reference sequence). Germline trimming cut 5 bases from V and 2 bases from J; bases unmatched to any gene: 3. CDR3 length: 13 amino acids. As handled by the study authors: For nucleated cells, counts were estimated from reference gene primer amplification. Method: immunoSEQ multiplex PCR; TCRdb's copy keeps in-frame clones and lacks some. V and J calls plus clone size are reproduced from that table; the DNA served to infer D and trimming. The table lists 150,000 to 200,000 clones, around 86% of them singletons. The chain joins TRBV5-4 to TRBJ1-2; 7 positions agree with TRBD1. This receptor was identified in a man aged 18 to 35 with acute or convalescent COVID-19. The material sequenced was peripheral blood. The CDR3 coding sequence is TGTGCCAGCAGATCGGACAGGAACTATGGCTACACCTTC. Translating it yields CASRSDRNYGYTF. Based on the CDR3 plus reference TRBV5-4 and TRBJ1-2, the full variable domain is ETGVTQSPTHLIKTRGQQVTLRCSSQSGHNTVSWYQQALGQGPQFIFQYYREEENGRGNFPPRFSGLQFPNYSSELNVNALELDDSALYLCASRSDRNYGYTFGSGTRLTVV.